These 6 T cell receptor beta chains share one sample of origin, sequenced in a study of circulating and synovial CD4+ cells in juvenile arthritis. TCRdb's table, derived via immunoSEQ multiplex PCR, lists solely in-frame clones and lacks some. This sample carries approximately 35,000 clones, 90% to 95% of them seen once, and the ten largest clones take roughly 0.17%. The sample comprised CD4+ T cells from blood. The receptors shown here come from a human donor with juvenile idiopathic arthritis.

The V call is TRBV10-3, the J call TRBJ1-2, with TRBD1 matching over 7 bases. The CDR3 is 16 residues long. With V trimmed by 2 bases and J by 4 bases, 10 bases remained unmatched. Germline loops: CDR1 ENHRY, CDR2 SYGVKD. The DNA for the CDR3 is TGTGCCATCAGTGAGGACAGGGCAATTGTTCGCTATGGCTACACCTTC. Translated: CAISEDRAIVRYGYTF.

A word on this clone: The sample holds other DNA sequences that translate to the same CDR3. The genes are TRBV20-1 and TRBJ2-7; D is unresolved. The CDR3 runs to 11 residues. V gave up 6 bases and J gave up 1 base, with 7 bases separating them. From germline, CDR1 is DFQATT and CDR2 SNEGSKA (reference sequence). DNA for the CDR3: TGCAGTGCCCTCAGTTCCTACGAGCAGTACTTC. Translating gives CSALSSYEQYF.

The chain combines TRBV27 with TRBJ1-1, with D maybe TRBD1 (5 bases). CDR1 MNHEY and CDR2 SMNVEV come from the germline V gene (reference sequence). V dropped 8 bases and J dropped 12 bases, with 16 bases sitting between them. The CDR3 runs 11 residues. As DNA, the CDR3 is TGTGCCAGCCGGTTAGGGGCACAAACTTTCTTT. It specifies CASRLGAQTFF.

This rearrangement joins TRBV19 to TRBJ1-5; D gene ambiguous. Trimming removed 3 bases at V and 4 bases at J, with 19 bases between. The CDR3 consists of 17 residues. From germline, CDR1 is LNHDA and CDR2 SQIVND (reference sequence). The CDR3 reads CASSMSSRWPENQPQHF. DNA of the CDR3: TGTGCCAGTAGTATGTCTTCAAGGTGGCCGGAGAATCAGCCCCAGCATTTT. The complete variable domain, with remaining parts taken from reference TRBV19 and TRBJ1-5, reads DGGITQSPKYLFRKEGQNVTLSCEQNLNHDAMYWYRQDPGQGLRLIYYSQIVNDFQKGDIAEGYSVSREKKESFPLTVTSAQKNPTAFYLCASSMSSRWPENQPQHFGDGTRLSIL.

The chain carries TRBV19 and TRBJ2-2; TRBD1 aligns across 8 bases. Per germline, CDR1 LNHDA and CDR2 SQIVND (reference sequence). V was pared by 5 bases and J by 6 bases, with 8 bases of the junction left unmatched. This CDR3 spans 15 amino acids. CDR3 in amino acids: CASSVTGGMAGELFF. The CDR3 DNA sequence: TGTGCCAGTAGTGTAACAGGGGGGATGGCCGGGGAGCTGTTTTTT.

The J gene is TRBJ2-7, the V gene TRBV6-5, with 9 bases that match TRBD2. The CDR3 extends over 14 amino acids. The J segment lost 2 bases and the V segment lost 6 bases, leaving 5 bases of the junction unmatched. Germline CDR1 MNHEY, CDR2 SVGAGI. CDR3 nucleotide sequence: TGTGCCAGCAGGCTAGCGGGACCTACCTACGAGCAGTACTTC. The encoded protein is CASRLAGPTYEQYF.